This T cell receptor beta chain is from a study of molecular identifiers for immune sequencing clone quantification. From germline, CDR1 is SGHRS and CDR2 YFSETQ. V dropped 3 bases and J dropped 5; count of bases not matched to a gene: 6. The CDR3 has 16 amino acids. TCRdb re-called the PCR reads with MiXCR, one entry per CDR3 protein. The sample has about 640,000 distinct CDR3 sequences, about 20% seen once. Study-wide findings and caveats: Clones carrying above 20 RNA copies accounted for over 99% of effector molecules, under 1% in naive cells.

To note about this clonotype: As yet, its antigen is unknown.

This chain connects TRBV5-1 to TRBJ2-3; 13 positions agree with TRBD2. The TCR originated in a human donor in good health. Some libraries in this study had Jurkat cell RNA spiked in. Sample: naive CD8+ T cells from blood, with Jurkat cell RNA spiked in. The subset here: FACS-sorted CD8+CD4-CCR7+CD45RA+ naive T cells. CDR3 sequence: CASSWTSGSLGDTQYF. The CDR3 DNA reads TGCGCCAGCAGCTGGACTAGCGGGAGTCTGGGAGATACGCAGTATTTT.